What follows is one TCR beta chain and its context. This entry comes from a study of PD-1 blockade in classical Hodgkin lymphoma. Per germline, CDR1 SGHAT and CDR2 FQNNGV. V was pared by 7 bases and J by 0 bases, with 10 bases between. The CDR3 totals 14 residues. TCRdb keeps only in-frame clones here, not all; method: immunoSEQ multiplex PCR. The table shows more than 4,000 clones, with 67% occurring only once. Noted time point: cycle 4 day 1 (C4D1), after five to seven weeks of nivolumab. The patients all showed relapse after autologous stem cell transplantation, while their brentuximab vedotin exposure varied.

This receptor was identified in a human donor with classical Hodgkin lymphoma. The starting material was peripheral blood mononuclear cells (PBMCs), obtained before the fourth cycle of nivolumab. The chain combines TRBV11-2 with TRBJ2-1; D tentatively reads TRBD1 or TRBD2 (5 bases each). The CDR3 here is CASTGTNSYNEQFF. Written as DNA, the CDR3 is TGTGCCAGCACCGGGACCAACTCCTACAATGAGCAGTTCTTC.